Following are 9 T cell receptor beta chains from one sample sequenced in a study of molecular identifiers for immune sequencing clone quantification. One entry per CDR3 protein, called by TCRdb with MiXCR from the PCR reads. The sample has about 510,000 distinct CDR3 sequences, roughly 25% seen once. Specimen: naive CD8+ T cells from blood, with Jurkat cell RNA spiked in. Subset: FACS-sorted CD8+CD4-CCR7+CD45RA+ naive T cells. All receptors derive from a human donor in good health. Some libraries in this study had Jurkat cell RNA spiked in.

Written as DNA, the CDR3 is TGTGCCAGCAGCGCCACCGGGACTAACTACGAGCAGTACTTC. It yields the protein CASSATGTNYEQYF. The chain carries TRBV9 and TRBJ2-7; TRBD2 matches at 7 bases. This CDR3 has 14 amino acids. With V trimmed by 3 bases and J by 3 bases, 6 bases remained unmatched. The germline CDR1 and CDR2 sequences are SGDLS and YYNGEE.

The chain has TRBV6-5 and TRBJ1-1; TRBD1 might be the D (5 bases). The CDR3 consists of 16 residues. Germline V gene lookup returns CDR1 MNHEY and CDR2 SVGAGI. Trimming took 5 bases from V and 11 from J, leaving 27 bases between them. The CDR3 sequence is CASSPCAGFLNTAAFF. The CDR3 DNA reads TGTGCCAGCAGTCCCTGCGCAGGGTTTCTAAACACTGCCGCTTTCTTT.

At least ten counts were recorded for this clonotype. V usage is TRBV23-1 and J usage is TRBJ1-1; D uncertain. TRBV23-1 is marked as an open reading frame, function uncertain. Trimming took off 0 bases at V and 1 base at J, with 15 bases between the two ends. CDR3 size: 17 residues. CDR3 region: CASSQSNWRFPNTEAFF. In DNA form, the CDR3 reads TGCGCCAGCAGTCAATCGAATTGGCGGTTTCCGAACACTGAAGCTTTCTTT.

This clonotype has only a few counts. The V call is TRBV7-6, the J call TRBJ2-1; 9 positions match TRBD1. With 3 bases clipped from V and 5 bases from J, the junction kept 5 bases outside the gene matches. The CDR3 is 15 amino acids. Germline CDR1 reads SGHVS; CDR2 reads FNYEAQ. The CDR3 DNA reads TGTGCCAGCAGCTTCGCGGGACAGGGTGACAATGAGCAGTTCTTC. Protein: CASSFAGQGDNEQFF.

Of note for this clonotype: The germline gene is not matched at one end of the junction; a read error may be the cause. The chain couples TRBV6-2 or TRBV6-3 to TRBJ2-2; tentatively, D is TRBD2 (5 bases). The CDR3 spans 15 residues. The germline V gene has CDR1 MNHEY and CDR2 SVGEGT. The CDR3 DNA reads TGTGCCAGCAGCCGCGGAAGCGCGAACACCGGGGAGCTGTGTTTT. Amino acids: CASSRGSANTGELCF.

This clonotype was found a few times. The V call is TRBV13, the J call TRBJ2-7; D is tentatively TRBD1 or TRBD2 (5 bases each). Germline CDR1 is PRHDT and CDR2 is FYEKMQ (reference sequence). Trimming removed 6 bases from V and 0 bases from J, with 18 bases in between. This CDR3 is 16 amino acids long. CDR3 nucleotides: TGTGCCAGCAGTCAACGGATCCGGGACGCCTCCTACGAGCAGTACTTC. Amino acids: CASSQRIRDASYEQYF.

The chain uses TRBV10-3 and TRBJ2-5, with 7 bases lining up with TRBD2. J gave up 2 bases and V 2 bases, and 5 bases lay outside the gene matches. This CDR3 region has 15 residues. CDR1 and CDR2 from the germline V gene are ENHRY and SYGVKD. The CDR3 here is CAISELGGGQETQYF. CDR3 bases: TGTGCCATCAGTGAGCTGGGGGGGGGACAAGAGACCCAGTACTTC.

This clonotype was detected ten times or more. The genes are TRBV5-1 and TRBJ2-7, with 10 bases aligning to TRBD1. V gave up 4 bases and J gave up 3 bases; unmatched junction bases: 7. CDR3 length: 15 amino acids. Germline V gene sequence: CDR1 SGHRS, CDR2 YFSETQ. The CDR3 reads CASSNPGQGFYEQYF. In DNA, the CDR3 is TGCGCCAGCAGCAACCCGGGACAGGGGTTCTACGAGCAGTACTTC.

This clonotype was counted ten times or more. J is TRBJ1-1 and V is TRBV9, with D unclear. The germline V gene has CDR1 SGDLS and CDR2 YYNGEE. The V end lost 4 bases, the J end lost 8 bases, and 15 bases lay between the germline ends. The CDR3 length is 13 residues. The CDR3, as DNA: TGTGCCAGCAGCCCCGTAGTATGGGGAGAAGCTTTCTTT. Translating gives CASSPVVWGEAFF.